This note documents a single T cell receptor beta chain sequence. Antigen unknown. The V end lost 3 bases, the J end lost 3 bases, and 12 bases lay between the germline ends. The CDR3 sequence is 15 residues long. Germline CDR1 and CDR2: MGHRA and YSYEKL. Primed by a sample-barcoded 5' primer and a J-beta primer mix, a second PCR proceeded for about 6 to 11 cycles. MiXCR was run by TCRdb on the 5' RACE reads, yielding one entry per CDR3 protein. The sample carries under 1,000,000 distinct CDR3 sequences, under 40% recorded once. This record belongs to a study of blood T cells in healthy people across ages. Overall study: About one barcoded beta molecule per two T cells came from capture by template switching.

Study findings and constraints: Using unsorted PBMCs precluded a conclusive naive versus antigen-experienced comparison. CMV status of donors was unknown, possibly confounding expanded clonotype changes.

Sequencing was performed on blood. This clonotype was sampled from a man between 18 and 29 years old in good health. The rearrangement uses TRBV4-1 and TRBJ1-5, with a tentative D call TRBD1 (5 bases). DNA for the CDR3: TGCGCCAGCAGCCAGATATGGGGGTACAATCAGCCCCAGCATTTT. It yields the protein CASSQIWGYNQPQHF.